Sequencing of this T cell receptor beta chain was carried out in a study of early T cells in non-severe SARS-CoV-2 infection (dated by TCRdb to 2020 to 2022). With regard to the full study: TCR sequencing used bulk RNA from unsorted whole blood, so alpha and beta chains could not be paired.

Deletion took 7 bases off V and 0 bases off J, with a span of 13 bases between the germline ends. For CDR1 and CDR2, the germline V gene lists SQVTM and ANQGSEA. The CDR3 runs 14 amino acids, cysteine and phenylalanine included. Only the CDR3 portion is preserved as DNA: 42 bases, with reading frame beginning at the first base. This was a case-control study nested in a cohort of healthcare workers in London, UK, who had nasopharyngeal swab PCR tests and blood samples taken every week. Healthcare workers were recruited between 23 and 31 March 2020, during the week of the UK lockdown, and were followed weekly for up to about 15 weeks. Receptors were amplified or captured by 5' RACE. Sequencer: NextSeq 500. Unique molecular identifiers were attached to individual cDNA molecules in the TCR library protocol so that sequencing error and PCR bias could be corrected. Both TCR alpha and beta chains were sequenced, and tight co-correlation was observed between alpha and beta sequence abundances in each sample. For the original study's pipeline: Decombinator V4 was used to annotate TCR sequences for V gene, J gene and CDR3. TCRs were defined as expanded if a significant change between any two time points was detected under a Poisson model with p below 0.0001. TCR abundances were normalised to the total number of TCRs sequenced per sample and expressed as counts per million. MAIT TCRs were defined by TRAV1-2 paired with TRAJ12, TRAJ20 or TRAJ33, and iNKT TCRs by TRAV10 paired with TRAJ18. A search of VDJdb, accessed on 1 November 2021, was run for TCRs annotated to CMV, EBV and SARS-CoV-2, with TCRs annotated for multiple antigens excluded. TCRdb took the public reads, trimmed them with fastp at Q25, ran MiXCR for clone calling and kept in-frame beta chains. One record per CDR3 amino acid sequence lists the most common genes and DNA. The V and J calls come from TCRdb's annotation, not from the publication. This sample has around 82,000 distinct CDR3 sequences in its table, and about 11% of those were observed once. Of the sample, 4.7% falls within the top ten clones.

Overall study outcomes, separate from this receptor: VDJdb matching was skewed toward anti-spike CD8 responses and likely underestimated virus-specific expansions, missing private and CD4 specificities.

This clonotype has ten or more counts. The specificity of this receptor is unknown. The record has no base qualities; no much larger clone is one base away. The sample was whole blood. The V gene is TRBV29-1 and the J gene is TRBJ2-1, with the D segment possibly TRBD1 or TRBD2, each aligning over 5 bases. The origin of this receptor is an adult who was a healthcare worker with PCR-confirmed SARS-CoV-2 infection or an uninfected control (not recorded which). The base sequence is TGCAGCGGGGGACGGATCCTCTCCTACAATGAGCAGTTCTTC. It translates as CSGGRILSYNEQFF.